This T cell receptor (beta chain) was captured in a study of T cell responses to AZD1222 COVID-19 vaccine. Study-level results: Variant regions that are unmutated are reportedly the target of nearly half of spike-specific TCRs. Increased Spike-specific TCR breadth and depth were observed after two AZD1222 doses. Spike as a whole was targeted by vaccine-associated CD4 TCRs, dominant at 160-218 and 743-854.

Repertoires were generated with immunoSEQ multiplex PCR, while TCRdb's copy carries only in-frame clones and drops some. The table lists tens of thousands of clones, around 80% of them singletons, with approximately 4% in the top ten. From germline, CDR1 is LNHDA and CDR2 SQIVND (reference sequence). J lost 6 bases, V lost 3 bases, and 9 bases had no gene match. The CDR3 is 16 residues long. Note on this clone: The target antigen is unknown.

This specimen was peripheral blood, taken on day 0 of AZD1222 vaccination. The sequence derives from an adult in good health. This chain uses TRBV19 with TRBJ2-1; 9 bases match TRBD1. The CDR3 loop is CASSMPGQGGGNEQFF. In nucleotides, the CDR3 is TGTGCCAGTAGTATGCCGGGACAGGGTGGGGGCAATGAGCAGTTCTTC.